This T cell receptor (beta chain) came from a study of blood T cell repertoires in COVID-19. TCRdb keeps only in-frame clones here, not all; method: immunoSEQ multiplex PCR. The sample has about 110,000 clones; 70% to 90% are singletons. The V gene lost 3 bases and the J gene lost 4 bases, with 14 bases spanning the gap. This CDR3 spans 15 amino acids. Germline V lookup: CDR1 SGHVS, CDR2 FQNEAQ. The receptor was derived from a human donor in a cohort sampled during active COVID-19. The chain carries TRBV7-8 and TRBJ2-3, with D possibly matching TRBD2 (5 bases). Specimen: peripheral blood. CDR3 in amino acids: CASSLSGFGPDTQYF. The CDR3 DNA sequence: TGTGCCAGCAGCTTGTCGGGGTTCGGTCCAGATACGCAGTATTTT.